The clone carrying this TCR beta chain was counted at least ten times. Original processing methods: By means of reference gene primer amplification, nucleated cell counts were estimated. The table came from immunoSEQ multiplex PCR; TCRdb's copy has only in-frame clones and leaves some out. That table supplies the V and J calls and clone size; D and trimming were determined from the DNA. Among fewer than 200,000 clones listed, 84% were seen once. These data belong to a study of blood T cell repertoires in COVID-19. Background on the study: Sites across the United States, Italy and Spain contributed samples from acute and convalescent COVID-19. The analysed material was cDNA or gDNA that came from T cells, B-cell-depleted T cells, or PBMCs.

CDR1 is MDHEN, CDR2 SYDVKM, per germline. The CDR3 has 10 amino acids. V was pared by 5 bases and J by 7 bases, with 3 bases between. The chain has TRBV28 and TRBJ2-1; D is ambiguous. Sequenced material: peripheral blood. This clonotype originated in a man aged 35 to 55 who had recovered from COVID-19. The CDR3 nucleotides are TGTGCCAGCAGTCGTAATGAGCAGTTCTTC. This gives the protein CASSRNEQFF.